Here is one T cell receptor beta chain with its context. The sample originates from a study of blood T cell repertoires in COVID-19. On the study more broadly: Specimens from acute and convalescent COVID-19 originated in the United States, Italy and Spain.

TCRdb's copy holds only in-frame clones and misses some; the assay was immunoSEQ multiplex PCR. The data contain 290,000 or so clones, more than 85% of them singletons. The TCR originated in a woman aged 30 to 39 with COVID-19, enrolled during active disease. Sequencing was done on a sample of peripheral blood.

This chain's CDR3 is CASSQDLAGNYEQYF. The DNA for the CDR3 is TGTGCCAGCAGCCAAGATCTAGCGGGGAATTACGAGCAGTACTTC. This chain joins TRBV3-1 (or the pseudogene TRBV3-2) and TRBJ2-7; 9 bases map to TRBD2. Per the germline V gene, CDR1 is LGHDT and CDR2 is YNNKEL (reference sequence). The CDR3 has 15 residues. J gave up 4 bases and V 0 bases, and 4 bases lay outside the gene matches.